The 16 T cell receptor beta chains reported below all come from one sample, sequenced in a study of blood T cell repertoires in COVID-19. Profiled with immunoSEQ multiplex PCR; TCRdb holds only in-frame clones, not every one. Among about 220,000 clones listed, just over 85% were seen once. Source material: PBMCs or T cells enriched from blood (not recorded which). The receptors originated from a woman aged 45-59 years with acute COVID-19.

The CDR3: CASLPGTLWAGELFF. DNA for the CDR3: TGTGCCAGCCTCCCCGGGACTCTCTGGGCCGGGGAGCTGTTTTTT. The gene calls are TRBV27 and TRBJ2-2, with D possibly being TRBD2 (6 bases). Germline V gene sequence: CDR1 MNHEY, CDR2 SMNVEV (reference sequence). V dropped 8 bases and J dropped 6 bases, with 19 bases sitting between them. The CDR3 has 15 amino acids.

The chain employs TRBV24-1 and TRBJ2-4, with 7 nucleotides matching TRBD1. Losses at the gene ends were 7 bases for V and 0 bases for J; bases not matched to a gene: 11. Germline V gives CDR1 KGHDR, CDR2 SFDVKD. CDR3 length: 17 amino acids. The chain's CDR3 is CATSPRTGVEAKNIQYF. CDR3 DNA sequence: TGTGCCACCAGCCCAAGAACAGGGGTGGAAGCCAAAAACATTCAGTACTTC.

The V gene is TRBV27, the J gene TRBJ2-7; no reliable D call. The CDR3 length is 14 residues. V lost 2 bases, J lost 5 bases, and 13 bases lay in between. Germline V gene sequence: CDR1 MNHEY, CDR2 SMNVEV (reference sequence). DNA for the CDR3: TGTGCCAGCAGTTTAGTAGGCAGGTTCGACGAGCAGTACTTC. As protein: CASSLVGRFDEQYF.

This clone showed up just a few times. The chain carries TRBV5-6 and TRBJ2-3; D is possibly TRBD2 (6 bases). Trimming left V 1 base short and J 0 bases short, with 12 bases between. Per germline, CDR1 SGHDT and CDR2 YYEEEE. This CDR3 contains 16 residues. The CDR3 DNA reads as TGTGCCAGCAGCTTGAGGCTAGCGTGGAGCACAGATACGCAGTATTTT. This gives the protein CASSLRLAWSTDTQYF.

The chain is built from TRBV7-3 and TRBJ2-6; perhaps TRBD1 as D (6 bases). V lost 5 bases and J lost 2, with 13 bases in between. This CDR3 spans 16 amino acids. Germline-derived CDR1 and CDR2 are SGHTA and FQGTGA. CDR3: CASSPKGGAGANVLTF. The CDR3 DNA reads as TGTGCCAGCAGCCCCAAAGGGGGAGCTGGGGCCAACGTCCTGACTTTC.

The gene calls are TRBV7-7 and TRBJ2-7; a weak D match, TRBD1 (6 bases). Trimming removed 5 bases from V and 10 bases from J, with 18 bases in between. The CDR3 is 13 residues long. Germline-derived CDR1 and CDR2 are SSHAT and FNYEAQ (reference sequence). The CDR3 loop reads CASSPRGPGEQYF. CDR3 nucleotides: TGTGCCAGCAGCCCCAGGGGCCCTGGGGAACAGTACTTC.

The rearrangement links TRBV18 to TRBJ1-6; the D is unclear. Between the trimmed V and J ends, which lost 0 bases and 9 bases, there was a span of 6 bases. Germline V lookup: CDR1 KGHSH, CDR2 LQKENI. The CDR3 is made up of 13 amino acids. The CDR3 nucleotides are TGTGCCAGCTCACCACCTTCCAGTTCACCCCTCCACTTT. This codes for CASSPPSSSPLHF.

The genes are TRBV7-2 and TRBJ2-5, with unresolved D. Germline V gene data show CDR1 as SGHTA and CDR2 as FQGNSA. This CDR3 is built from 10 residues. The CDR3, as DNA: TGTGCGACACGTCAAGAGACCCAGTACTTC. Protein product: CATRQETQYF.

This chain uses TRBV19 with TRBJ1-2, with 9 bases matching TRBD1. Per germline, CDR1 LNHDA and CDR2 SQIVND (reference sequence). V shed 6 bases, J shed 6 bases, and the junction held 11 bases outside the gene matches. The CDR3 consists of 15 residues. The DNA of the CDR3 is TGTGCCAGTAGGCCGGAGGGACAGGGTTTAGATGGCTACACCTTC. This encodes CASRPEGQGLDGYTF.

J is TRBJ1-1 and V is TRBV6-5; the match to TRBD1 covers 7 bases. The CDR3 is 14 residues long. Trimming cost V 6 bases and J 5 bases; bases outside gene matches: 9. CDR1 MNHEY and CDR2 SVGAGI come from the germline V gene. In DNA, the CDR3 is TGTGCCAGCAGCCGACAGGGATGGAGGACTGAAGCTTTCTTT. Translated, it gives CASSRQGWRTEAFF.

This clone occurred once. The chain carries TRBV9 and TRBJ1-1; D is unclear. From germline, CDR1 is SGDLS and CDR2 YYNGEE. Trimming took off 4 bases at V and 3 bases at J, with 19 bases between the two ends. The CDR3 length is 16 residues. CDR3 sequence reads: CASSSGEGIGDTEAFF. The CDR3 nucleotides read TGTGCCAGCAGCTCAGGTGAGGGTATCGGGGACACTGAAGCTTTCTTT. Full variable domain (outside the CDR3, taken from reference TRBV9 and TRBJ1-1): DSGVTQTPKHLITATGQRVTLRCSPRSGDLSVYWYQQSLDQGLQFLIQYYNGEERAKGNILERFSAQQFPDLHSELNLSSLELGDSALYFCASSSGEGIGDTEAFFGQGTRLTVV.

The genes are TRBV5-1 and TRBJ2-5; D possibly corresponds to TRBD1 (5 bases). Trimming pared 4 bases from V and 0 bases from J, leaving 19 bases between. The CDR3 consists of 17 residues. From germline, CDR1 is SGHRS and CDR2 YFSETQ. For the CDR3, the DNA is TGCGCCAGCAGCCGGCGCGCTAGACAGCCGTACCAAGAGACCCAGTACTTC. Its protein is CASSRRARQPYQETQYF.

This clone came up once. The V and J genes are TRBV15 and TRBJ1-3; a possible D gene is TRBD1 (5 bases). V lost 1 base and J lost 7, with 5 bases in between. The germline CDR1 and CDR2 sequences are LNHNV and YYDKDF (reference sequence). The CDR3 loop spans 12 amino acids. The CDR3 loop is CATSRGGNTIYF. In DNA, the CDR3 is TGTGCCACCAGCAGAGGGGGCAACACCATATATTTT.

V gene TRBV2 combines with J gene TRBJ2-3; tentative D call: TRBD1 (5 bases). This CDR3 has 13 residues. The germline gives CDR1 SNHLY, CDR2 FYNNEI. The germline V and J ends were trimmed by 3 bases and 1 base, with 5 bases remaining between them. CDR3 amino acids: CASSDRGTDTQYF. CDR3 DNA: TGTGCCAGCAGTGACAGGGGCACAGATACGCAGTATTTT.

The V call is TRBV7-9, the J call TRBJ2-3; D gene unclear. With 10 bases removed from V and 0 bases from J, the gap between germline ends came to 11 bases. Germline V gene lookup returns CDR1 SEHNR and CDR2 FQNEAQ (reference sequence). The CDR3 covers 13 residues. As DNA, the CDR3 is TGTGCCACCAGAGCCTCTAGCACAGATACGCAGTATTTT. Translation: CATRASSTDTQYF.

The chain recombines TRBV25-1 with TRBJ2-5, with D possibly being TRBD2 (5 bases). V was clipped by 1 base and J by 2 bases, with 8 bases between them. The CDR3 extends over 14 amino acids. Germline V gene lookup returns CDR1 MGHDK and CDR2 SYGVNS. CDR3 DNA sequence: TGTGCCAGCAGTGAATTACGGACTCAAGAGACCCAGTACTTC. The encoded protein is CASSELRTQETQYF.